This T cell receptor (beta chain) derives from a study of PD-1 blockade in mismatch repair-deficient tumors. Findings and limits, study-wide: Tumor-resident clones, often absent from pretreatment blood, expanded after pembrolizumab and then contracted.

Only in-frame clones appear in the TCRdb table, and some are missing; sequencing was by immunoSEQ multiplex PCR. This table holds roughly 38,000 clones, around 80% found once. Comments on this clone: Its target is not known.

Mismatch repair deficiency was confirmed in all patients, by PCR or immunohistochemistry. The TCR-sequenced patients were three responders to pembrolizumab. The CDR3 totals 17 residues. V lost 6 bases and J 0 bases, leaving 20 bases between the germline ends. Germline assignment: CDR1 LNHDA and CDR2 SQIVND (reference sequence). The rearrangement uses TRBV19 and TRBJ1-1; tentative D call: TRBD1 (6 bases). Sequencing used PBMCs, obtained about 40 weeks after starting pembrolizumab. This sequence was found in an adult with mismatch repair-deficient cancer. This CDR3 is CASRAMGGHRVNTEAFF. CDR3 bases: TGTGCCAGTAGGGCCATGGGGGGGCATAGGGTGAACACTGAAGCTTTCTTT.